One sample yielded the 9 T cell receptor beta chains listed below, sequenced in a study of shared clonotypes between healthy human individuals. The repertoire was sequenced with immunoSEQ multiplex PCR; TCRdb's copy has only in-frame clones and lacks some. Of about 2,200,000 clones listed, approximately 94% are singletons. Naive CD8 cells comprised CD45RO-negative, CCR7-positively selected cells, excluding terminally differentiated effector memory CD45RA+ cells. Material for sequencing was naive CD8+ T cells from PBMCs. Receptors were obtained from a man younger than 30 in good health. Some clones in this sample may be carry-over from other donors' samples.

The V gene is TRBV28, the J gene TRBJ1-5, with a tentative D call TRBD1 (5 bases). CDR3 length equals 14 residues. V was clipped by 4 bases and J by 3 bases, with 10 bases between them. Germline V lookup: CDR1 MDHEN, CDR2 SYDVKM. CDR3 DNA sequence: TGTGCCAGCAGTTCCGGGACGGCCAATCAGCCCCAGCATTTT. Protein product: CASSSGTANQPQHF.

The chain is built from TRBV29-1 and TRBJ1-4, with TRBD1 matching 7 bases. The germline gives CDR1 SQVTM, CDR2 ANQGSEA. V dropped 6 bases and J dropped 8; count of bases not matched to a gene: 12. The CDR3 runs 14 residues. The CDR3 here is CSVLTTGRWEKLFF. DNA of the CDR3: TGCAGCGTCTTAACGACAGGGCGATGGGAAAAACTGTTTTTT.

The V gene is TRBV5-1, the J gene TRBJ2-1, with 10 positions matching TRBD2. The CDR3 runs to 16 residues. V was clipped by 3 bases and J by 5 bases; unmatched bases: 8. The germline gives CDR1 SGHRS, CDR2 YFSETQ. CDR3 loop: CASSWTGLAKNNEQFF. The CDR3 coding sequence is TGCGCCAGCAGCTGGACGGGACTAGCGAAAAACAATGAGCAGTTCTTC.

The V and J genes are TRBV4-3 and TRBJ1-2, with a possible D match to TRBD1 (5 bases). The CDR3 is made up of 16 amino acids. Germline CDR1 reads LGHNA; CDR2 reads YSLEER. The V and J ends lost 1 base and 5 bases respectively, with 17 bases between them. The CDR3 reads CASSQGFRRDLYGYTF. CDR3 nucleotide sequence: TGCGCCAGCAGCCAAGGATTCCGGAGGGACCTATATGGCTACACCTTC.

This chain joins TRBV7-9 and TRBJ1-4, with a weak D call TRBD1 (6 bases). V lost 6 bases and J lost 4, with 12 bases in between. This CDR3 has 14 amino acids. CDR1 is SEHNR, CDR2 FQNEAQ, per germline (reference sequence). CDR3 sequence reads: CASSFTGINEKLFF. The CDR3 DNA follows: TGTGCCAGCAGTTTTACAGGGATTAATGAAAAACTGTTTTTT. Full variable domain (remainder filled in from reference TRBV7-9 and TRBJ1-4): DTGVSQNPRHKITKRGQNVTFRCDPISEHNRLYWYRQTLGQGPEFLTYFQNEAQLEKSRLLSDRFSAERPKGSFSTLEIQRTEQGDSAMYLCASSFTGINEKLFFGSGTQLSVL.

This clone is a singleton in its sample. The DNA of the CDR3 is TGTGCCAGCAGCGTACGGGACTATACTACCTACGAGCAGTACTTC. This sequence encodes CASSVRDYTTYEQYF. The chain is built from TRBV9 and TRBJ2-7; the match to TRBD2 covers 7 bases. The ends lost 1 base at V and 2 bases at J; junction bases unmatched: 6. The CDR3 is made up of 15 amino acids. CDR1 is SGDLS and CDR2 is YYNGEE in the germline V gene.

This chain links TRBV6-5 with TRBJ2-1; D gene uncertain. Germline CDR1 and CDR2: MNHEY and SVGAGI. The V end lost 2 bases, the J end lost 9 bases, and 14 bases lay between the germline ends. The CDR3 has 14 residues. In DNA, the CDR3 is TGTGCCAGCAGTTACACCCTTTCAAGCCCTGAGCAGTTCTTC. Translation: CASSYTLSSPEQFF.

The genes are TRBV9 and TRBJ2-7, with TRBD1 matching over 10 bases. The CDR3 sequence is 15 residues long. Germline lookup yields CDR1 SGDLS and CDR2 YYNGEE. V dropped 4 bases and J dropped 3; count of bases not matched to a gene: 7. This chain's CDR3 is CASSYGQGVSYEQYF. The CDR3, as DNA: TGTGCCAGCAGCTATGGACAGGGGGTGAGCTACGAGCAGTACTTC.

In its sample, this clone was seen once. The chain has TRBV9 and TRBJ2-7; TRBD1 or TRBD2 may be the D gene (5 bases each). The V gene's germline CDR1 is SGDLS and CDR2 YYNGEE. V lost 0 bases, J lost 7 bases, and 14 bases lay in between. This CDR3 contains 14 residues. CDR3 nucleotide sequence: TGTGCCAGCAGCGTAGGGGACCCGGGCGGAGAGCAGTACTTC. Residues: CASSVGDPGGEQYF.